This TCR gamma chain was sequenced for a study of gamma-delta chains in newborns, infants, children. Study background: Polyclonal expansion of innate γδ T cells after birth follows microbial exposure.

Germline V gene data show CDR1 as GITISATS and CDR2 as ISYDGTV (reference sequence). The CDR3 runs 17 residues. The ends lost 1 base at V and 9 bases at J; junction bases unmatched: 9. TCRdb redid the clone calls on the reads with CATT. This sample carries 900 to 1,300 gamma-chain clones, approximately 40% of them seen once, and the ten largest clones take less than 45%. This sequence originates from a child who was a newborn, infant or young child, either healthy, febrile or measles-vaccinated (not recorded which). The chain is built from TRGV9 and TRGJP. TCRdb carries no J gene annotation; the J gene was assigned here by matching the DNA with germline. The sample was blood. CDR3: CALWEVPATLGKKIKVF. The CDR3 nucleotides read TGTGCCTTGTGGGAGGTTCCCGCAACGTTGGGCAAAAAAATCAAGGTATTT.